What follows is one TCR beta chain and its context. There are 17 residues in the CDR3. The V and J ends lost 6 bases and 0 bases, in that order; junction bases with no gene match: 9. CDR1 and CDR2 from the germline V gene are SGHAT and FQNNGV. Profiled with immunoSEQ multiplex PCR; TCRdb holds only in-frame clones, not every one. Here the sample table reports under 200,000 clones. This entry belongs to a study of control samples from healthy donors and cancer patients. This receptor was obtained from a young woman in good health. The chain recombines TRBV11-2 with TRBJ2-3; 10 bases align to TRBD1. Material: blood. CDR3 sequence (DNA): TGTGCCAGCAGATTTTTCCAGGGACAGGGGAGCACAGATACGCAGTATTTT. Protein product: CASRFFQGQGSTDTQYF.